These 30 T cell receptor beta chains share one sample of origin, sequenced in a study of blood T cell repertoires in COVID-19. Method: immunoSEQ multiplex PCR; TCRdb's copy keeps in-frame clones and lacks some. This table has about 240,000 clones, approximately 88% appearing once. Source material: PBMCs or T cells enriched from blood (not recorded which). Source of these receptors: a woman aged 25-40 years with acute COVID-19.

This clone was observed once. J is TRBJ2-7 and V is TRBV13, with 9 bases that match TRBD1. CDR3 size: 15 residues. Per germline, CDR1 PRHDT and CDR2 FYEKMQ (reference sequence). With V trimmed by 4 bases and J by 3 bases, 7 bases remained unmatched. Here the CDR3 DNA reads TGTGCCAGCAGCTACAGGGGGCGAGGCGACTACGAGCAGTACTTC. Encoded protein: CASSYRGRGDYEQYF.

The chain combines TRBV3-1 (or the pseudogene TRBV3-2) with TRBJ2-1; 11 bases align to TRBD2. Germline V gene lookup returns CDR1 LGHDT and CDR2 YNNKEL (reference sequence). J was trimmed by 7 bases and V by 4 bases; bases with no gene match: 6. The CDR3 has 15 amino acids. The CDR3, as DNA: TGTGCCAGCAGCCCCACTAGCGGGGGCGGGAATGAGCAGTTCTTC. It translates to CASSPTSGGGNEQFF.

The CDR3 DNA reads as TGTGCCTGGAGTGGTACAGTACGGTACGAGCAGTACTTC. This translates into CAWSGTVRYEQYF. The J gene is TRBJ2-7, the V gene TRBV30; D is unclear. The CDR3 has 13 residues. CDR1 and CDR2 (germline): GTSNPN, SVGIG (reference sequence). Trimming took off 1 base at V and 4 bases at J, with 11 bases between the two ends.

The chain has TRBV6-5 and TRBJ1-1; D not certain. The germline V and J ends were trimmed by 0 bases and 6 bases, with 8 bases remaining between them. The CDR3 is made up of 13 amino acids. CDR1 is MNHEY and CDR2 is SVGAGI in the germline V gene. The DNA of the CDR3 is TGTGCCAGCAGTTACTCGACGGGTGCTGAAGCTTTCTTT. Amino acids: CASSYSTGAEAFF.

The chain links TRBV6-2 or TRBV6-3 to TRBJ2-2; a weak D match, TRBD1 (7 bases). In germline, CDR1 is MNHEY, CDR2 SVGEGT. The CDR3 contains 18 residues. Trimming took 0 bases from V and 6 from J, leaving 20 bases between them. CDR3 sequence: CASSYSGGTGEVAGELFF. CDR3 DNA sequence: TGTGCCAGCAGTTACTCTGGTGGCACAGGGGAGGTTGCCGGGGAGCTGTTTTTT.

The chain carries TRBV19 and TRBJ1-2, with 10 bases matching TRBD1. In germline, CDR1 is LNHDA, CDR2 SQIVND (reference sequence). V lost 5 bases, J lost 4 bases, and 16 bases stayed unmatched. This CDR3 is 18 amino acids long. The DNA of the CDR3 is TGTGCCAGTAGTGCCACCCATTCCGGGACAGGGGAGGGCTATGGCTACACCTTC. It codes for CASSATHSGTGEGYGYTF.

DNA for the CDR3: TGCGCCAGACTTACCGCAGGGGGTGGCTACACCTTC. It codes for CARLTAGGGYTF. This chain joins TRBV10-1 and TRBJ1-2; 7 bases line up with TRBD1. From germline, CDR1 is WNHNN and CDR2 SYGVQD (reference sequence). The CDR3 spans 12 residues. Trimming cost V 9 bases and J 7 bases; bases outside gene matches: 8.

This rearrangement joins TRBV3-1 (or the pseudogene TRBV3-2) to TRBJ2-3, with a weak D call TRBD1 (6 bases). The CDR3 is made up of 15 amino acids. Germline V gene sequence: CDR1 LGHDT, CDR2 YNNKEL (reference sequence). Trimming left V 4 bases short and J 5 bases short, with 16 bases between. CDR3 in DNA: TGTGCCAGCAGCCCGCATCAGGGGATGGGAGATACGCAGTATTTT. This sequence encodes CASSPHQGMGDTQYF.

The rearrangement uses TRBV27 and TRBJ2-1; a weak D match, TRBD1 (5 bases). The V end lost 5 bases, the J end lost 3 bases, and 8 bases lay between the germline ends. CDR1 and CDR2 from the germline V gene are MNHEY and SMNVEV (reference sequence). This CDR3 contains 13 residues. CDR3 region: CASSKDNYNEQFF. CDR3 sequence (DNA): TGTGCCAGCAGTAAGGACAACTACAATGAGCAGTTCTTC.

The chain employs TRBV11-3 and TRBJ1-1; 9 nucleotides align to TRBD1. This CDR3 contains 15 residues. V trimming: 5 bases; J trimming: 1 base; junction bases outside the gene matches: 5. CDR1 is SGHNT, CDR2 YENEEA, per germline. DNA for the CDR3: TGTGCCAGCAGCCTGGGGACAGGGCGGAACACTGAAGCTTTCTTT. This gives the protein CASSLGTGRNTEAFF.

This rearrangement joins TRBV6-2 or TRBV6-3 to TRBJ2-2; D may be TRBD1 (5 bases). The CDR3 has 15 amino acids. Germline assignment: CDR1 MNHEY and CDR2 SVGEGT. Trimming took off 6 bases at V and 0 bases at J, with 11 bases between the two ends. This CDR3 reads CASSLGVSNTGELFF. The CDR3 DNA reads as TGTGCCAGCAGCCTAGGGGTTTCGAACACCGGGGAGCTGTTTTTT.

The CDR3 loop reads CASSLSGYEQYF. CDR3 coding DNA: TGTGCCAGCAGTTTATCGGGGTACGAGCAGTACTTC. The genes are TRBV12-3 or TRBV12-4 and TRBJ2-7; D possibly corresponds to TRBD2 (5 bases). V shed 2 bases and J shed 4 bases, with 6 bases lying between them. The length of the CDR3 is 12 residues.

The chain joins TRBV14 to TRBJ2-1, with D perhaps TRBD2 (7 bases). The CDR3 has 15 amino acids. With 1 base removed from V and 9 bases from J, the gap between germline ends came to 16 bases. From germline, CDR1 is SGHDN and CDR2 FVKESK. CDR3 sequence (DNA): TGTGCCAGCAGCCAAGTCACACGGGGGGCGGGTGAGCAGTTCTTC. Its protein product is CASSQVTRGAGEQFF.

This chain joins TRBV4-1 and TRBJ1-1; D is possibly TRBD1 (6 bases). From germline, CDR1 is MGHRA and CDR2 YSYEKL. CDR3 length: 11 amino acids. The ends were cut back, 8 bases at V and 11 bases at J, with 15 bases in the middle. The CDR3 loop is CASLGGAKAFF. The CDR3, as DNA: TGCGCCAGCTTAGGGGGGGCAAAGGCTTTCTTT.

The genes are TRBV6-1 and TRBJ1-5; perhaps TRBD1 as D (6 bases). Germline loops: CDR1 MNHNS, CDR2 SASEGT. V was clipped by 3 bases and J by 5 bases, with 8 bases between them. This CDR3 has 13 amino acids. Here the CDR3 reads CASSDPGDQPQHF. The CDR3 bases are TGTGCCAGCAGTGACCCAGGGGATCAGCCCCAGCATTTT.

The rearrangement uses TRBV2 and TRBJ1-3; a possible D gene is TRBD1 (6 bases). Per the germline V gene, CDR1 is SNHLY and CDR2 is FYNNEI. The V end was cut by 7 bases, the J end by 3 bases, with 13 bases between. The CDR3 spans 14 residues. The DNA of the CDR3 is TGTGCCAGCATTAACGACAGGTTTGGAAACACCATATATTTT. This sequence encodes CASINDRFGNTIYF.

V and J are TRBV4-1 and TRBJ2-2, with 12 bases identical to TRBD1. The germline V gene encodes CDR1 MGHRA and CDR2 YSYEKL. V lost 1 base to trimming and J lost 3 bases; unmatched junction nucleotides: 6. This CDR3 has 18 residues. The CDR3, as DNA: TGCGCCAGCAGCCAAGGGGACAGGGGGCAAATAGACACCGGGGAGCTGTTTTTT. This translates into CASSQGDRGQIDTGELFF.

This rearrangement joins TRBV19 to TRBJ1-2, with D hard to call. V lost 5 bases, J lost 5 bases, and 6 bases lay in between. The germline V gene encodes CDR1 LNHDA and CDR2 SQIVND (reference sequence). This CDR3 is built from 11 residues. DNA for the CDR3: TGTGCCAGTAGTTGGCCGTATGGCTACACCTTC. The encoded protein is CASSWPYGYTF.

The chain joins TRBV2 to TRBJ2-7, with 7 bases lining up with TRBD1. The V segment lost 6 bases and the J segment 3 bases; nucleotides outside the gene matches: 11. Germline V gene lookup returns CDR1 SNHLY and CDR2 FYNNEI. The CDR3 spans 15 residues. CDR3 sequence: CASRVGQPIHYEQYF. CDR3 bases: TGTGCCAGCAGGGTGGGACAGCCTATCCACTACGAGCAGTACTTC. The entire variable domain, with the rest obtained from reference TRBV2 and TRBJ2-7, is as follows: EPEVTQTPSHQVTQMGQEVILRCVPISNHLYFYWYRQILGQKVEFLVSFYNNEISEKSEIFDDQFSVERPDGSNFTLKIRSTKLEDSAMYFCASRVGQPIHYEQYFGPGTRLTVT.

This chain links TRBV30 with TRBJ2-5; 14 nucleotides align to TRBD2. The junction had 5 bases not matched to a gene; V was cut back by 4 bases and J by 1 base. The CDR3 totals 16 residues. Germline V gives CDR1 GTSNPN, CDR2 SVGIG (reference sequence). The CDR3 DNA sequence: TGTGCCTGGACCCGGGGACTAGCGGGGGCCCAAGAGACCCAGTACTTC. Translating it yields CAWTRGLAGAQETQYF.

The rearrangement links TRBV6-6 to TRBJ1-1, with D uncertain. From germline, CDR1 is MNHNY and CDR2 SVGAGI (reference sequence). Trimming took off 8 bases at V and 4 bases at J, with 11 bases between the two ends. This CDR3 contains 12 residues. CDR3 protein: CASSAGVTEAFF. DNA for the CDR3: TGTGCCAGCTCGGCAGGCGTCACTGAAGCTTTCTTT.

The V gene is TRBV7-6, the J gene TRBJ1-6, with 7 bases identical to TRBD1. J gave up 9 bases and V 2 bases, and 7 bases lay outside the gene matches. CDR1 and CDR2 (germline): SGHVS, FNYEAQ. The CDR3 contains 15 residues. The CDR3 sequence: CASSLNRQGASPLHF. In DNA form, the CDR3 reads TGTGCCAGCAGCTTAAACCGACAGGGTGCTTCACCCCTCCACTTT.

The J gene is TRBJ2-1, the V gene TRBV5-1; 7 bases match TRBD1. CDR3 size: 16 residues. The V and J ends lost 3 bases and 9 bases, in that order; junction bases with no gene match: 15. CDR1 is SGHRS, CDR2 YFSETQ, per germline. The CDR3 region has the DNA TGCGCCAGCAGCTCGGGACAGTATTGGGGGATGGGTGAGCAGTTCTTC. Protein product: CASSSGQYWGMGEQFF.

This clone occurred many times. V is TRBV6-1 and J is TRBJ1-2; no clear D. Germline CDR1 MNHNS, CDR2 SASEGT. Trimming took 1 base from V and 4 from J, leaving 10 bases between them. The CDR3 spans 14 residues. The CDR3 loop reads CASSEGPEAYGYTF. CDR3 DNA: TGTGCCAGCAGTGAAGGCCCCGAGGCCTATGGCTACACCTTC.

The gene calls are TRBV5-6 and TRBJ2-7; tentatively, D is TRBD1 (5 bases). Between the trimmed V and J ends, which lost 1 base and 7 bases, there was a span of 15 bases. CDR3 size: 14 residues. CDR1 and CDR2 (germline): SGHDT, YYEEEE. CDR3 loop: CASSLWGPLREQYF. The CDR3 DNA is TGTGCCAGCAGCTTGTGGGGCCCTCTGAGGGAGCAGTACTTC.

The V gene is TRBV5-4, the J gene TRBJ2-1; 10 nucleotides agree with TRBD1. The CDR3 runs 13 residues. J lost 7 bases, V lost 3 bases, and 1 base had no gene match. Per germline, CDR1 SGHNT and CDR2 YYREEE (reference sequence). The CDR3 bases are TGTGCCAGCAGCTCGGACAGGGGGAATGAGCAGTTCTTC. It encodes CASSSDRGNEQFF.

The chain has TRBV10-3 and TRBJ1-5; no clear D. CDR3 size: 14 residues. The germline gives CDR1 ENHRY, CDR2 SYGVKD. The V and J ends lost 5 bases and 5 bases respectively, with 13 bases between them. The CDR3 DNA reads as TGTGCCATCAGTCCGGCCCAGAGCGATCAGCCCCAGCATTTT. It is translated as CAISPAQSDQPQHF.

The chain employs TRBV7-2 and TRBJ2-6; TRBD1 agrees at 9 bases. V gave up 5 bases and J gave up 4 bases; unmatched junction bases: 3. Per germline, CDR1 SGHTA and CDR2 FQGNSA. There are 15 residues in the CDR3. The CDR3 DNA is TGTGCCAGCAGCAAACAGGGGGCCGGGGCCAACGTCCTGACTTTC. It codes for CASSKQGAGANVLTF.

J is TRBJ1-3 and V is TRBV6-5; 9 bases line up with TRBD1. Germline CDR1 is MNHEY and CDR2 is SVGAGI. Unmatched junction bases numbered 3, after V lost 0 bases and J lost 3 bases. This CDR3 comprises 16 residues. CDR3 protein: CASSYSGTGRGNTIYF. The CDR3 DNA sequence: TGTGCCAGCAGTTACTCGGGGACAGGGCGTGGAAACACCATATATTTT.

In its sample, this clone was seen once. The chain carries TRBV27 and TRBJ1-6, with D possibly being TRBD1 (6 bases). The CDR3 has 14 amino acids. The ends were cut back, 4 bases at V and 5 bases at J, with 9 bases in the middle. The V gene's germline CDR1 is MNHEY and CDR2 SMNVEV (reference sequence). The CDR3 reads CASSSQGNNSPLHF. The CDR3 nucleotides read TGTGCCAGCAGTTCACAGGGTAATAATTCACCCCTCCACTTT.